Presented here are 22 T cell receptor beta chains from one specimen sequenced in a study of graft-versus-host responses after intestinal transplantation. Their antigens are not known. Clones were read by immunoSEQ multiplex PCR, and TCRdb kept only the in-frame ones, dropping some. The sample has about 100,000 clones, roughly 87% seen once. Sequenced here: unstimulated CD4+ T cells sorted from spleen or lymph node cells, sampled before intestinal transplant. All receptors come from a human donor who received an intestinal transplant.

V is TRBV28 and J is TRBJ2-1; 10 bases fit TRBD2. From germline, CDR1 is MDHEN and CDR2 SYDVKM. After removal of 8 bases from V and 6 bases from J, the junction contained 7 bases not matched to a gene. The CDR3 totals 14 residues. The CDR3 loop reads CASGLAGDSNEQFF. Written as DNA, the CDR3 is TGTGCCAGCGGCCTAGCGGGGGATTCCAATGAGCAGTTCTTC.

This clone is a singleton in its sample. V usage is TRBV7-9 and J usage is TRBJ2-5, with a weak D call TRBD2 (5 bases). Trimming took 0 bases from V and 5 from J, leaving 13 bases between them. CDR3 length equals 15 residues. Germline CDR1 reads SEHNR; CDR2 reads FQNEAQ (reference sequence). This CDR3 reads CASSLALTGWETQYF. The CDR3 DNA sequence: TGTGCCAGCAGCTTAGCGCTGACGGGGTGGGAGACCCAGTACTTC.

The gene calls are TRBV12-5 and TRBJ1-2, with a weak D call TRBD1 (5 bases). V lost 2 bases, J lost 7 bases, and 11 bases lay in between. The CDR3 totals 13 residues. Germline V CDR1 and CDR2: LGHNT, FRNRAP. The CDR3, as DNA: TGTGCTAGTGGTTTGCACCAGGGACCTGGCTACACCTTC. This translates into CASGLHQGPGYTF.

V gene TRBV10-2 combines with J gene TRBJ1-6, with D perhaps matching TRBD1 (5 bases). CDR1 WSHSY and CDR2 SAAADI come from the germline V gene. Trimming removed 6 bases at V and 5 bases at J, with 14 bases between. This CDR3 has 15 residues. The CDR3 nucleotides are TGCGCCAGCAGGGGGGAGCTTCGGAATAATTCACCCCTCCACTTT. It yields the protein CASRGELRNNSPLHF.

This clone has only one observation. CDR3 bases: TGCGCCAGCAGCCCCGGGACAGGGGGGGAAGAGACCCAGTACTTC. Protein sequence: CASSPGTGGEETQYF. This rearrangement joins TRBV5-1 to TRBJ2-5, with TRBD1 matching over 11 bases. Germline values: CDR1 SGHRS, CDR2 YFSETQ. This CDR3 is built from 15 residues. The ends lost 4 bases at V and 3 bases at J; junction bases unmatched: 5.

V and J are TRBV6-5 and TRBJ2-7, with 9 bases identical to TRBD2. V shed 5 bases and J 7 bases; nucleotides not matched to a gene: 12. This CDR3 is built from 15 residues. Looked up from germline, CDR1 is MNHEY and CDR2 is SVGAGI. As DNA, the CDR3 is TGTGCCAGCAGTATTAGCGGGAGTAATTCGAGAGAGCAGTACTTC. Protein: CASSISGSNSREQYF.

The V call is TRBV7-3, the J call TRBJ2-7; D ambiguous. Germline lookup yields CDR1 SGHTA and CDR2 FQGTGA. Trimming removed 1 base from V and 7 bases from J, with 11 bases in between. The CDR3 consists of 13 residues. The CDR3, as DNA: TGTGCCAGCAGCTTAATGGCTTTCGGGGAGCAGTACTTC. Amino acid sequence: CASSLMAFGEQYF.

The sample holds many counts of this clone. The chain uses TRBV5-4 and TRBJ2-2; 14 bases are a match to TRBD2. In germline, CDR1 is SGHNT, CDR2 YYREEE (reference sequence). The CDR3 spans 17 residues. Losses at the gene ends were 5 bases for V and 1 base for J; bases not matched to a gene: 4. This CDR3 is CASRQGLAGGNTGELFF. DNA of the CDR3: TGTGCCAGCAGACAAGGACTAGCGGGAGGGAACACCGGGGAGCTGTTTTTT.

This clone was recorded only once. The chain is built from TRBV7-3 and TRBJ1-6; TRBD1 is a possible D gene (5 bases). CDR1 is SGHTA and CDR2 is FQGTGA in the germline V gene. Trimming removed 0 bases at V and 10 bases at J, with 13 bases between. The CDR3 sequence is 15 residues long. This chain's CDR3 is CASSLTPPGYSPLHF. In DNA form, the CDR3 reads TGTGCCAGCAGCTTAACCCCCCCAGGGTACTCACCCCTCCACTTT.

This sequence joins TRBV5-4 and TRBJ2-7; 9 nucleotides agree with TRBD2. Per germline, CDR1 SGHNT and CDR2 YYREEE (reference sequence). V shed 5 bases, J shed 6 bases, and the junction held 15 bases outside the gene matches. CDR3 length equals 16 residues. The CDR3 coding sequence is TGTGCCAGCAGTCAACGTAGCGGGAGTAGTGTGCGCGAGCAGTACTTC. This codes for CASSQRSGSSVREQYF.

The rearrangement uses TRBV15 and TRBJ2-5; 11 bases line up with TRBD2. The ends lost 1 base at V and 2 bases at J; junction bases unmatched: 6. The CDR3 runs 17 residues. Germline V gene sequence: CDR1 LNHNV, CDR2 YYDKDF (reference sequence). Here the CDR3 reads CATSRARLAGLQETQYF. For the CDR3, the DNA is TGTGCCACCAGCAGAGCCCGACTAGCGGGGCTACAAGAGACCCAGTACTTC. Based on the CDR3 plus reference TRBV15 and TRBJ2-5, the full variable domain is DAMVIQNPRYQVTQFGKPVTLSCSQTLNHNVMYWYQQKSSQAPKLLFHYYDKDFNNEADTPDNFQSRRPNTSFCFLDIRSPGLGDTAMYLCATSRARLAGLQETQYFGPGTRLLVL.

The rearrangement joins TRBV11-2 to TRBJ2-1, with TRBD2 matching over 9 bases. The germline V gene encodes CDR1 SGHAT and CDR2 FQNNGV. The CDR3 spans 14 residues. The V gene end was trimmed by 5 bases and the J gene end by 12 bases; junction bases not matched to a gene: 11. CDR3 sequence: CASSPPINSGRQFF. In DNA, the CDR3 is TGTGCCAGCAGCCCCCCAATCAATAGCGGGAGGCAGTTCTTC.

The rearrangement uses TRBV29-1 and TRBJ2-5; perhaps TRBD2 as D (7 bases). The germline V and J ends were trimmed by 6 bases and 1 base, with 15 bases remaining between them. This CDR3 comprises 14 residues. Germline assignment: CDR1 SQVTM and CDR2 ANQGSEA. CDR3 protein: CSVGGAASQETQYF. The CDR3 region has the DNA TGCAGCGTAGGGGGGGCGGCGAGCCAAGAGACCCAGTACTTC. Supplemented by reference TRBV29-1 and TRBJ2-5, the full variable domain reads SAVISQKPSRDICQRGTSLTIQCQVDSQVTMMFWYRQQPGQSLTLIATANQGSEATYESGFVIDKFPISRPNLTFSTLTVSNMSPEDSSIYLCSVGGAASQETQYFGPGTRLLVL.

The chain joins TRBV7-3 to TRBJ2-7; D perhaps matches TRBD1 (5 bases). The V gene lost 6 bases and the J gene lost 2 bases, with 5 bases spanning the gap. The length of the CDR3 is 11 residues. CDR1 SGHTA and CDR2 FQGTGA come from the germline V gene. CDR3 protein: CASRDTYEQYF. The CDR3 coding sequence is TGTGCCAGCAGGGACACCTACGAGCAGTACTTC.

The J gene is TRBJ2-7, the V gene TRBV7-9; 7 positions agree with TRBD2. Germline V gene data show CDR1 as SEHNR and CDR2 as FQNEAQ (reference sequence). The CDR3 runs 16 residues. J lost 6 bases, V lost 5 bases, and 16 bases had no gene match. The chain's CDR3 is CASSLPFAGEAGEQYF. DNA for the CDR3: TGTGCCAGCAGCCTCCCTTTTGCGGGAGAAGCGGGCGAGCAGTACTTC.

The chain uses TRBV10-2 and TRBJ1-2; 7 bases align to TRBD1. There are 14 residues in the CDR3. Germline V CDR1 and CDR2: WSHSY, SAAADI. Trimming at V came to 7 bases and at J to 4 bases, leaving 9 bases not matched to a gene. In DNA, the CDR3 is TGCGCCAGCACCCGGGGACAGACAACCTATGGCTACACCTTC. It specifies CASTRGQTTYGYTF.

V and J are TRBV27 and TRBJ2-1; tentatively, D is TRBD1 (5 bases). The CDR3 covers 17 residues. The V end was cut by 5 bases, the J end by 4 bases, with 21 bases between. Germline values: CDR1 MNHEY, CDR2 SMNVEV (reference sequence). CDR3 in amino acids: CASSGRQTLNIYNEQFF. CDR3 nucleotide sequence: TGTGCCAGCAGTGGTAGACAGACCCTTAATATATACAATGAGCAGTTCTTC.

The CDR3 is CASSARGTPPPNEKLFF. The CDR3 DNA reads as TGTGCCAGCAGTGCCCGGGGCACCCCCCCTCCTAATGAAAAACTGTTTTTT. The J gene is TRBJ1-4, the V gene TRBV28, with D possibly being TRBD1 (5 bases). Germline CDR1 and CDR2: MDHEN and SYDVKM. The V gene lost 5 bases and the J gene lost 3 bases, with 19 bases spanning the gap. CDR3 length: 17 residues.

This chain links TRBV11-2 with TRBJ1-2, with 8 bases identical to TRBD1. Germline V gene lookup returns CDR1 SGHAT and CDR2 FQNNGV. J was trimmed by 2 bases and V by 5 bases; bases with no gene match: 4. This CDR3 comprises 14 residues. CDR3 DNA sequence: TGTGCCAGCAGCCCCCCAGGGGGCAACTATGGCTACACCTTC. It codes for CASSPPGGNYGYTF.

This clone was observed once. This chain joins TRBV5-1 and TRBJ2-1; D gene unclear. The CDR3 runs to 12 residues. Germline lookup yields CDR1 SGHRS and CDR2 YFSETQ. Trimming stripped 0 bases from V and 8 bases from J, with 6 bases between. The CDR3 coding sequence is TGCGCCAGCAGCTTGGACTGGGATGAGCAGTTCTTC. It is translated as CASSLDWDEQFF. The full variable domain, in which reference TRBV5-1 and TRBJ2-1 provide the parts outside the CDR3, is KAGVTQTPRYLIKTRGQQVTLSCSPISGHRSVSWYQQTPGQGLQFLFEYFSETQRNKGNFPGRFSGRQFSNSRSEMNVSTLELGDSALYLCASSLDWDEQFFGPGTRLTVL.

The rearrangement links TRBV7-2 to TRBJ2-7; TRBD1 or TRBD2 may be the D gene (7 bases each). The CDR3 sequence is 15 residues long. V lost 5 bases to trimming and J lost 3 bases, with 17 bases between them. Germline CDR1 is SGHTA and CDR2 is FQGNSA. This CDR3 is CASSQGGGGFYEQYF. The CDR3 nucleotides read TGTGCCAGCAGCCAAGGGGGCGGGGGCTTCTACGAGCAGTACTTC.

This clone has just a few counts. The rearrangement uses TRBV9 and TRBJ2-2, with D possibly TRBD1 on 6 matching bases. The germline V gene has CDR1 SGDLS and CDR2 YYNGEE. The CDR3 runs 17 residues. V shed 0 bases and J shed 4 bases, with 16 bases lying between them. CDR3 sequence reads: CASSVGADSQLTGELFF. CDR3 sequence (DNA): TGTGCCAGCAGCGTAGGGGCGGACAGCCAACTCACCGGGGAGCTGTTTTTT.